Below are 32 T cell receptor beta chains sequenced from a single sample in a study of siplizumab effects on memory and regulatory T cells. The table came from immunoSEQ multiplex PCR; TCRdb's copy has only in-frame clones and leaves some out. Here the sample spans 90,000 to 130,000 clones, over 85% being singletons. Material: CD4+ T cells sorted from blood. These receptors were obtained from a human donor in good health.

This chain connects TRBV6-1 to TRBJ1-2; TRBD1 agrees at 9 bases. With V trimmed by 8 bases and J by 5 bases, 9 bases remained unmatched. The CDR3 loop spans 14 amino acids. Germline CDR1 reads MNHNS; CDR2 reads SASEGT. CDR3 sequence reads: CASRQPGQGYGYTF. CDR3 in DNA: TGTGCCAGCCGACAACCGGGACAGGGTTATGGCTACACCTTC.

This clone has just a few counts. The CDR3 region has the DNA TGTGCCAGGTCGACAGGGTCTCAGCCCCAGCATTTT. It specifies CARSTGSQPQHF. The V call is TRBV28, the J call TRBJ1-5, with 7 bases fitting TRBD1. V gave up 9 bases and J gave up 6 bases; unmatched junction bases: 5. Germline lookup yields CDR1 MDHEN and CDR2 SYDVKM. CDR3 length equals 12 residues.

This sequence joins TRBV5-1 and TRBJ1-1; 9 bases are a match to TRBD1. Germline trimming cut 5 bases from V and 4 bases from J; bases unmatched to any gene: 6. The CDR3 covers 14 residues. Germline V gene lookup returns CDR1 SGHRS and CDR2 YFSETQ. The CDR3 DNA follows: TGCGCCAGCAGGACCGGGACAGGGTCCACTGAAGCTTTCTTT. Protein: CASRTGTGSTEAFF.

In this sample, this clone turned up once. This chain connects TRBV25-1 to TRBJ2-7; D remains unclear. The CDR3 loop spans 11 amino acids. The ends were cut back, 6 bases at V and 7 bases at J, with 10 bases in the middle. The V gene's germline CDR1 is MGHDK and CDR2 SYGVNS. The CDR3 region is CASSPGFEQYF. In DNA, the CDR3 is TGTGCCAGCAGCCCCGGATTTGAGCAGTACTTC.

The chain carries TRBV6-5 and TRBJ2-5; no definite D call. Trimming took 5 bases from V and 8 from J, leaving 12 bases between them. CDR3 length equals 12 residues. Germline-derived CDR1 and CDR2 are MNHEY and SVGAGI. CDR3 coding DNA: TGTGCCAGCAGTGAATGGGCAGTTACCCAGTACTTC. This gives the protein CASSEWAVTQYF.

The V gene is TRBV11-3, the J gene TRBJ2-1; D is possibly TRBD1 (7 bases). Trimming took 1 base from V and 2 from J, leaving 9 bases between them. The germline CDR1 and CDR2 sequences are SGHNT and YENEEA. The CDR3 has 15 residues. The CDR3 DNA is TGTGCCAGCAGCTTAGGGAGGGGGCCCTACAATGAGCAGTTCTTC. This codes for CASSLGRGPYNEQFF.

This sequence joins TRBV30 and TRBJ1-1; no firm D call. The CDR3 spans 17 residues. Germline values: CDR1 GTSNPN, CDR2 SVGIG (reference sequence). Trimming took off 0 bases at V and 8 bases at J, with 25 bases between the two ends. The CDR3 region is CAWSVPGGRPYSSEAFF. CDR3 nucleotides: TGTGCCTGGAGTGTACCAGGAGGGAGACCATACTCAAGCGAAGCTTTCTTT.

This chain links TRBV4-1 with TRBJ1-6; 10 bases agree with TRBD1. Germline CDR1 reads MGHRA; CDR2 reads YSYEKL. V was pared by 6 bases and J by 10 bases, with 9 bases of the junction left unmatched. The CDR3 runs to 15 residues. The DNA of the CDR3 is TGCGCCAGCAGTCGCCCCGGGACAGGGGACTCACCCCTCCACTTT. This sequence encodes CASSRPGTGDSPLHF.

The CDR3, as DNA: TGTGCCAGCAGCCTGGGAAGCGAGGGGGGCACAGATACGCAGTATTTT. This gives the protein CASSLGSEGGTDTQYF. The chain recombines TRBV9 with TRBJ2-3, with D possibly being TRBD1 (6 bases). The CDR3 consists of 16 residues. Trimming shortened V by 4 bases and J by 1 base, and 16 bases separated the two germline ends. Germline CDR1 reads SGDLS; CDR2 reads YYNGEE.

The CDR3 DNA is TGTGCCAGCTCACCAAACCAGGGTCTTAACACTGAAGCTTTCTTT. Translating gives CASSPNQGLNTEAFF. V and J are TRBV18 and TRBJ1-1, with a tentative D call TRBD1 (5 bases). Germline CDR1 and CDR2: KGHSH and LQKENI. V lost 2 bases and J 2 bases, leaving 12 bases between the germline ends. CDR3 size: 15 residues. The full variable domain, rest sourced from reference TRBV18 and TRBJ1-1, is NAGVMQNPRHLVRRRGQEARLRCSPMKGHSHVYWYRQLPEEGLKFMVYLQKENIIDESGMPKERFSAEFPKEGPSILRIQQVVRGDSAAYFCASSPNQGLNTEAFFGQGTRLTVV.

The genes are TRBV11-1 and TRBJ2-2; D perhaps matches TRBD1 (6 bases). Trimming cost V 5 bases and J 0 bases, with 7 bases left between them. Germline CDR1 is SGHAT and CDR2 is FQDESV (reference sequence). The CDR3 extends over 14 amino acids. This CDR3 reads CASSRDTNTGELFF. CDR3 bases: TGTGCCAGCAGCCGGGACACGAACACCGGGGAGCTGTTTTTT.

The chain employs TRBV27 and TRBJ2-7; 12 bases match TRBD1. The CDR3 covers 15 residues. V dropped 3 bases and J dropped 7; count of bases not matched to a gene: 7. The V gene's germline CDR1 is MNHEY and CDR2 SMNVEV (reference sequence). Written as DNA, the CDR3 is TGTGCCAGCAGTTTCCGAGGGACAGGGGGCGTGGAGCAGTACTTC. Encoded protein: CASSFRGTGGVEQYF.

The chain uses TRBV7-9 and TRBJ1-4; D perhaps matches TRBD1 (5 bases). Trimming left V 5 bases short and J 5 bases short, with 15 bases between. The germline V gene encodes CDR1 SEHNR and CDR2 FQNEAQ (reference sequence). The CDR3 loop spans 15 amino acids. This chain's CDR3 is CASSPSWGGNEKLFF. The CDR3 bases are TGTGCCAGCAGCCCGAGTTGGGGGGGAAATGAAAAACTGTTTTTT.

The chain links TRBV19 to TRBJ2-3; a possible D gene is TRBD1 (6 bases). Trimming removed 6 bases from V and 2 bases from J, with 12 bases in between. Germline CDR1 is LNHDA and CDR2 is SQIVND (reference sequence). This CDR3 is built from 14 residues. The CDR3 nucleotides read TGTGCCAGTAGCTCGACAGGTGTCACAGATACGCAGTATTTT. Translated: CASSSTGVTDTQYF.

This chain uses TRBV19 with TRBJ1-4, with D perhaps TRBD1 (6 bases). The CDR3 is 15 amino acids. Trimming took off 6 bases at V and 3 bases at J, with 14 bases between the two ends. CDR1 LNHDA and CDR2 SQIVND come from the germline V gene (reference sequence). The CDR3 sequence is CASSQQQGPNEKLFF. Here the CDR3 DNA reads TGTGCCAGTAGCCAACAACAGGGACCTAATGAAAAACTGTTTTTT.

This clone was detected only a few times. This chain uses TRBV7-9 with TRBJ1-1; no clear D gene. This CDR3 is built from 9 residues. The germline CDR1 and CDR2 sequences are SEHNR and FQNEAQ (reference sequence). V was clipped by 9 bases and J by 2 bases, with 1 base between them. CDR3 loop: CASNTEAFF. Written as DNA, the CDR3 is TGTGCCAGTAACACTGAAGCTTTCTTT.

V usage is TRBV19 and J usage is TRBJ2-1, with 7 bases identical to TRBD2. J lost 4 bases, V lost 6 bases, and 9 bases had no gene match. This CDR3 has 15 amino acids. CDR1 and CDR2 (germline): LNHDA, SQIVND (reference sequence). CDR3 nucleotides: TGTGCCAGTAGGGACGCGGGAGTAAAGTACAATGAGCAGTTCTTC. Its protein product is CASRDAGVKYNEQFF.

The rearrangement uses TRBV2 and TRBJ2-7, with 10 nucleotides matching TRBD1. CDR3 size: 15 residues. V lost 6 bases, J lost 1 base, and 6 bases stayed unmatched. The germline V gene encodes CDR1 SNHLY and CDR2 FYNNEI. The DNA of the CDR3 is TGTGCCAGCAGAGTCGACAGGGGGCGATCCTACGAGCAGTACTTC. This gives the protein CASRVDRGRSYEQYF. Variable domain in full (rest from reference TRBV2 and TRBJ2-7): EPEVTQTPSHQVTQMGQEVILRCVPISNHLYFYWYRQILGQKVEFLVSFYNNEISEKSEIFDDQFSVERPDGSNFTLKIRSTKLEDSAMYFCASRVDRGRSYEQYFGPGTRLTVT.

V and J are TRBV7-9 and TRBJ1-2; 9 bases are shared with TRBD1. Germline V gene sequence: CDR1 SEHNR, CDR2 FQNEAQ (reference sequence). This CDR3 contains 14 residues. V gave up 6 bases and J gave up 5 bases; unmatched junction bases: 7. The CDR3 DNA is TGTGCCAGCAGTCCCGGGACAGGGAGTTATGGCTACACCTTC. This encodes CASSPGTGSYGYTF.

This rearrangement joins TRBV6-5 to TRBJ1-2; a possible D gene is TRBD1 (6 bases). This CDR3 is 13 amino acids long. Germline V gene sequence: CDR1 MNHEY, CDR2 SVGAGI. Trimming removed 5 bases from V and 7 bases from J, with 14 bases in between. CDR3 nucleotide sequence: TGTGCCAGCAGTGAACAGGGCTCCGCTGGCTACACCTTC. It codes for CASSEQGSAGYTF.

The chain employs TRBV5-4 and TRBJ2-1, with D perhaps TRBD1 (6 bases). V was clipped by 10 bases and J by 2 bases, with 22 bases between them. CDR1 and CDR2 from the germline V gene are SGHNT and YYREEE (reference sequence). The CDR3 extends over 16 amino acids. As DNA, the CDR3 is TGTGCCGCAGCGGAGATGGGGGCCGGGGCCTACAATGAGCAGTTCTTC. It translates to CAAAEMGAGAYNEQFF.

The V and J genes are TRBV6-6 and TRBJ1-5, with D unclear. From germline, CDR1 is MNHNY and CDR2 SVGAGI (reference sequence). CDR3 size: 15 residues. Between the trimmed V and J ends, which lost 0 bases and 6 bases, there was a span of 12 bases. CDR3 region: CASSYSIRAAQPQHF. CDR3 nucleotides: TGTGCCAGCAGTTACTCGATTCGGGCGGCTCAGCCCCAGCATTTT.

The rearrangement uses TRBV5-4 and TRBJ2-7; 10 nucleotides align to TRBD2. CDR1 and CDR2 (germline): SGHNT, YYREEE (reference sequence). CDR3 length: 14 residues. The J segment lost 3 bases and the V segment lost 4 bases, leaving 4 bases of the junction unmatched. As DNA, the CDR3 is TGTGCCAGCAGCGACGCTAGCGGGAGCTACGAGCAGTACTTC. Encoded protein: CASSDASGSYEQYF. Combining the CDR3 with reference TRBV5-4 and TRBJ2-7 gives the whole variable domain ETGVTQSPTHLIKTRGQQVTLRCSSQSGHNTVSWYQQALGQGPQFIFQYYREEENGRGNFPPRFSGLQFPNYSSELNVNALELDDSALYLCASSDASGSYEQYFGPGTRLTVT.

The rearrangement joins TRBV5-1 to TRBJ2-7; 12 bases are shared with TRBD2. The V gene end was trimmed by 0 bases and the J gene end by 4 bases; junction bases not matched to a gene: 2. The CDR3 sequence is 15 residues long. Germline CDR1 and CDR2: SGHRS and YFSETQ. The CDR3 bases are TGCGCCAGCAGCTTGGGCACTAGCGGGGGGTACGAGCAGTACTTC. This codes for CASSLGTSGGYEQYF. The full variable domain, rest sourced from reference TRBV5-1 and TRBJ2-7, is KAGVTQTPRYLIKTRGQQVTLSCSPISGHRSVSWYQQTPGQGLQFLFEYFSETQRNKGNFPGRFSGRQFSNSRSEMNVSTLELGDSALYLCASSLGTSGGYEQYFGPGTRLTVT.

The CDR3 reads CASSPQGALGETQYF. CDR3 bases: TGCGCCAGCAGCCCACAGGGGGCCCTGGGGGAGACCCAGTACTTC. This chain links TRBV5-1 with TRBJ2-5; 9 nucleotides line up with TRBD1. Germline V gives CDR1 SGHRS, CDR2 YFSETQ. This CDR3 has 15 amino acids. With 4 bases clipped from V and 5 bases from J, the junction kept 9 bases outside the gene matches.

This clone was recorded only once. The J gene is TRBJ2-7, the V gene TRBV11-2, with 9 bases that match TRBD2. Germline V gene data show CDR1 as SGHAT and CDR2 as FQNNGV. V was pared by 0 bases and J by 2 bases, with 5 bases of the junction left unmatched. The CDR3 spans 16 residues. The CDR3 coding sequence is TGTGCCAGCAGCTTAGATCGGCTAGCGGGGCCCTACGAGCAGTACTTC. Protein: CASSLDRLAGPYEQYF.

V usage is TRBV5-1 and J usage is TRBJ2-7; 11 bases line up with TRBD2. J gave up 5 bases and V 3 bases, and 4 bases lay outside the gene matches. The CDR3 totals 14 residues. Per germline, CDR1 SGHRS and CDR2 YFSETQ. The CDR3 DNA reads TGCGCCAGCAGCTCAGGGACTAGCGGAAACGAGCAGTACTTC. Protein product: CASSSGTSGNEQYF. The whole variable domain, filled in from reference TRBV5-1 and TRBJ2-7, reads KAGVTQTPRYLIKTRGQQVTLSCSPISGHRSVSWYQQTPGQGLQFLFEYFSETQRNKGNFPGRFSGRQFSNSRSEMNVSTLELGDSALYLCASSSGTSGNEQYFGPGTRLTVT.

This rearrangement joins TRBV5-6 to TRBJ1-4; no reliable D call. This CDR3 has 16 amino acids. V was pared by 0 bases and J by 3 bases, with 12 bases between. Germline assignment: CDR1 SGHDT and CDR2 YYEEEE. CDR3 bases: TGTGCCAGCAGCTTGGATCGGGGAACAGCTAATGAAAAACTGTTTTTT. Encoded protein: CASSLDRGTANEKLFF.

This clone appeared once. The genes are TRBV5-1 and TRBJ2-1; D is uncertain. From germline, CDR1 is SGHRS and CDR2 YFSETQ. The CDR3 totals 11 residues. V gave up 0 bases and J gave up 9 bases, with 4 bases separating them. The CDR3 DNA sequence: TGCGCCAGCAGCTTGGAGGTTGAGCAGTTCTTC. It is translated as CASSLEVEQFF. Filled out from reference TRBV5-1 and TRBJ2-1, the complete variable domain reads KAGVTQTPRYLIKTRGQQVTLSCSPISGHRSVSWYQQTPGQGLQFLFEYFSETQRNKGNFPGRFSGRQFSNSRSEMNVSTLELGDSALYLCASSLEVEQFFGPGTRLTVL.

The chain is built from TRBV2 and TRBJ1-1; 9 nucleotides line up with TRBD1. Germline loops: CDR1 SNHLY, CDR2 FYNNEI. The CDR3 runs to 14 residues. Trimming cost V 7 bases and J 1 base; bases outside gene matches: 4. Written as DNA, the CDR3 is TGTGCCAGCATCAAGACAGGGGGGAACACTGAAGCTTTCTTT. This gives the protein CASIKTGGNTEAFF.

The chain uses TRBV1 and TRBJ1-2; TRBD1, the D gene given by the table, was not confirmed from the DNA. TRBV1 counts as a pseudogene. The CDR3 covers 13 residues. DNA of the CDR3: TGCACCAGCAGCCAAGGGGGGCCGGGCGGCTACACCTTC. This codes for CTSSQGGPGGYTF.

The gene calls are TRBV18 and TRBJ2-7; tentatively, D is TRBD1 (6 bases). This CDR3 spans 18 amino acids. CDR1 and CDR2 from the germline V gene are KGHSH and LQKENI. Trimming took 1 base from V and 3 from J, leaving 22 bases between them. The CDR3 DNA sequence: TGTGCCAGCTCACCACTTCCGCCAGGGCCGGGACAAGGCTACGAGCAGTACTTC. This encodes CASSPLPPGPGQGYEQYF.